This is a list of T cell receptor beta chains from one sample in a study of identical twins. From the 5' RACE reads, TCRdb called clonotypes with MiXCR, one entry per CDR3 protein. The sample comprises over 500,000 distinct CDR3 sequences, less than 25% of which are singletons, and around 1% rests with the top ten. The same sample was also used in a study of T cells expressing NK-cell markers.

Sequencing was done on a sample of CD4+ T cells sorted from blood. The receptors derive from a woman aged 18-30 years in good health. Each CDR3 is given with its conserved first and last residue. D genes are given only for firm matches. Clone size is shown for a subset of rows, as once, few, many or a class of expanded clone.

v_call	clone_size	j_call	d_call	cdr3_nt	cdr3_aa
TRBV5-1	NA	TRBJ2-5	TRBD1	TGCGCCAGCAGGGATGGACAGGAGAGGAACTTC	CASRDGQERNF
TRBV18	NA	TRBJ1-2	NA	TGTGCCAGCTCACCACAGGGGGACTATGGCTACACCTTC	CASSPQGDYGYTF
TRBV3-1	NA	TRBJ1-2	NA	TGTGCCAGCAGCCCGGGACTCTTCTATGGCTACACCTTC	CASSPGLFYGYTF
TRBV30	NA	TRBJ1-2	NA	TGTGCCTGGAAGACAGAGAACTTCTATGGCTACACCTTC	CAWKTENFYGYTF
TRBV18	NA	TRBJ1-5	NA	TGTGCCAGCTCACCGGCTCAGGGAGTAAATCAGCCCCAGCATTTT	CASSPAQGVNQPQHF
TRBV7-8	once	TRBJ2-2	TRBD1	TGTGCCAGCAGCTTAAGGGGTCGACAGGGGACCGGGGAGCTGTTTTTT	CASSLRGRQGTGELFF
TRBV20-1	NA	TRBJ2-7	NA	TGCAGTGCTGCGCGGGACAACTACGAGCAGTACTTC	CSAARDNYEQYF
TRBV7-9	NA	TRBJ2-3	NA	TGTGCCAGCAGCGACGGACACCCCACAGATACGCAGTATTTT	CASSDGHPTDTQYF
TRBV30	NA	TRBJ2-1	NA	TGTGCCTGGAATGACGGCAGAATACAGGATCGGTTCTTC	CAWNDGRIQDRFF
TRBV29-1	NA	TRBJ2-1	NA	TGCAGCGGTACTCAGCACTCATACTACAATGAGCAGTTCTTC	CSGTQHSYYNEQFF
TRBV5-1	few	TRBJ2-3	NA	TGCGCCAGCAGCGAAACAGATTTATCTAGCACAGATACGCAGTATTTT	CASSETDLSSTDTQYF
TRBV5-1	many	TRBJ1-1	TRBD1	TGCGCCAGCAGCCGGGGGACAGCCCGCCTCACTGAAGCTTTCTTT	CASSRGTARLTEAFF
TRBV20-1	NA	TRBJ2-7	NA	TGCAGTGCCGGCCCGTCGGGCTACGAGCAGTACTTC	CSAGPSGYEQYF
TRBV5-1	NA	TRBJ2-1	TRBD2	TGCGCCAGCAGCCGCACAGCTAGCGGGGGTCCCCCCTCTTTGGATGAGCAGTTCTTC	CASSRTASGGPPSLDEQFF
TRBV5-1	NA	TRBJ1-2	NA	TGCGCCAGCAGGGAAGAGAACTATGGCTACACCTTC	CASREENYGYTF
TRBV4-2	NA	TRBJ2-7	NA	TGTGCCAGCAGCCAAGAGACCAGAGGCGAGCAGTACTTC	CASSQETRGEQYF
TRBV5-1	NA	TRBJ1-2	TRBD1	TGCGCCTGCAGCTTGGACGGGACAGCCTATGGCTACACCTTC	CACSLDGTAYGYTF
TRBV20-1	NA	TRBJ1-1	NA	TGCAGTGCCCGAGGGCGGACTGAAGCTTTCTTT	CSARGRTEAFF
TRBV2	few	TRBJ2-7	NA	TGTGCCAGCAGTGTGCAACCTCTCTACGAGCAGTACTTC	CASSVQPLYEQYF
TRBV6-1	NA	TRBJ2-5	NA	TGTGCCACAACAAACCGACGGGTCTTCGGGACCCAGTACTTC	CATTNRRVFGTQYF
TRBV20-1	many	TRBJ2-6	NA	TGCAGTGCTCAAAGGGTATCTGGGGCCAACGTCCTGACTTTC	CSAQRVSGANVLTF
TRBV5-6	NA	TRBJ2-1	TRBD2	TGTGCCAGCAGGAAGCGGGAGCACCGAGGTGAGCAGTTCTTC	CASRKREHRGEQFF
TRBV6-5	few	TRBJ2-1	NA	TGTGCCAGCAGTTTCCGCGCCCAAACAAACAATGAGCAGTTCTTC	CASSFRAQTNNEQFF
TRBV6-5	NA	TRBJ1-2	NA	TGTGCCAGCAAATGGACCGGGGGCTACACCTTC	CASKWTGGYTF
TRBV30	NA	TRBJ2-1	TRBD2	TGTGCCTGGAGCCTAGCGGGAGTTGAGGAGCAGTTCTTC	CAWSLAGVEEQFF
TRBV6-2/TRBV6-3	few	TRBJ2-7	NA	TGTGCCAGCAGTTTTTCTTTTTACGAGCAGTACTTC	CASSFSFYEQYF
TRBV12-3/TRBV12-4	NA	TRBJ1-6	NA	TGTGCCAGCAGTTTTTATGGCATCAGTTCACCCCTCCACTTT	CASSFYGISSPLHF
TRBV20-1	few	TRBJ1-1	TRBD1	TGCAGTGCCGCGACAGGGGCGGACACTGAAGCTTTCTTT	CSAATGADTEAFF
TRBV6-1	few	TRBJ2-7	TRBD2	TGTGCCAGCAGACCACCAGCGGGGGGCACCTACGAGCAGTACTTC	CASRPPAGGTYEQYF
TRBV20-1	NA	TRBJ2-1	TRBD2	TGCAGTGCAACTTATAGCGGGAGCTCCTACAATGAGCAGTTCTTC	CSATYSGSSYNEQFF
TRBV23-1	NA	TRBJ2-7	TRBD1	TGCGCCAGCAGCCGAAGGGGGCAGGGCAGGTCCTACGAGCAGTACTTC	CASSRRGQGRSYEQYF
TRBV24-1	NA	TRBJ2-1	TRBD2	TGTGCCACCAGTGACCCTAGCGGGAGAGCGGGCAATGAGCAGTTCTTC	CATSDPSGRAGNEQFF